These 3 T cell receptor beta chains share one sample of origin, sequenced in a study of regulatory T cells in long-lasting Graves disease. Combining iRepertoire HTBI primers with Arm-PCR of CDR3 regions, the authors built TCR beta libraries. TCRdb reprocessed the multiplex PCR reads with MiXCR, giving one entry per CDR3 protein. The repertoire holds approximately 400,000 distinct CDR3 sequences, with 12% as singletons. Described time point: newly diagnosed GD, antithyroid drugs for less than 3 months. TCR sequences were obtained from RNA taken from PBMCs. The data also belong to a second study, concerning T cells in Graves' hyperthyroidism and ophthalmopathy.

The sample in question was peripheral blood mononuclear cells (PBMCs), obtained at new diagnosis, from a patient treated with antithyroid drugs. The origin of the receptors is a young woman with Graves disease.

This clonotype was counted many times. The V gene is TRBV10-3, the J gene TRBJ2-7; 8 bases align to TRBD1. J was trimmed by 5 bases and V by 10 bases; bases with no gene match: 10. There are 13 residues in the CDR3. Germline-derived CDR1 and CDR2 are ENHRY and SYGVKD. The CDR3 sequence is CATYGTGKNEQYF. The CDR3, as DNA: TGTGCCACCTACGGGACAGGCAAGAACGAGCAGTACTTC.

There are many counts of this clonotype. The chain couples TRBV29-1 to TRBJ2-5; possibly TRBD1 for D (6 bases). V lost 4 bases to trimming and J lost 4 bases, with 10 bases between them. The CDR3 is 12 amino acids. Germline CDR1 is SQVTM and CDR2 is ANQGSEA. DNA of the CDR3: TGCAGCGTTGGGGGGCAGCGAGAGACCCAGTACTTC. Its protein is CSVGGQRETQYF.

A few counts support this clonotype. A read error is possible here, since a much larger clone lies one base away. The V and J genes are TRBV5-1 and TRBJ2-5; TRBD2 matches 11 bases. From germline, CDR1 is SGHRS and CDR2 YFSETQ. V shed 0 bases, J shed 2 bases, and the junction held 3 bases outside the gene matches. The CDR3 spans 16 residues. CDR3 nucleotides: TGCGCCAGCAGCTTGGGACTAGCGGGACTTCAAGAGACCCAGTACTTC. This translates into CASSLGLAGLQETQYF.